This T cell receptor beta chain was documented in a study of neurological immune-mediated disorders. The unsorted libraries were generated from a total of 2 million PBMCs, which had been stored in RNAlater at -80 C. This clonotype was detected ten times or more. The making of cDNA relied on 5'RACE with 10-nucleotide random UMIs. Over 170 million TCR-beta sequences (from 15-18 subjects) were yielded by each sequencing run. TCRdb re-called the 5' RACE reads through MiXCR, storing one row per CDR3 protein. The sample carries 95,000 to 150,000 distinct CDR3 sequences, roughly 3.4% recorded once. The germline V gene has CDR1 SEHNR and CDR2 FQNEAQ (reference sequence). This CDR3 has 15 residues. V was shortened by 4 bases and J by 0 bases, with 10 bases between the two germline ends.

The clonotype was recovered from a woman younger than 45 with multiple sclerosis. Sequencing input: PBMCs. The V gene is TRBV7-9, the J gene TRBJ2-1; D may correspond to TRBD1 or TRBD2 (5 bases each). CDR3 sequence reads: CASSYVGGSYNEQFF. CDR3 sequence (DNA): TGTGCCAGCAGCTACGTTGGGGGCTCCTACAATGAGCAGTTCTTC. Supplemented by reference TRBV7-9 and TRBJ2-1, the full variable domain reads DTGVSQNPRHKITKRGQNVTFRCDPISEHNRLYWYRQTLGQGPEFLTYFQNEAQLEKSRLLSDRFSAERPKGSFSTLEIQRTEQGDSAMYLCASSYVGGSYNEQFFGPGTRLTVL.